This T cell receptor (beta chain) emerged from a study of T cell changes during pregnancy in multiple sclerosis. Germline V gene data show CDR1 as SEHNR and CDR2 as FQNEAQ (reference sequence). With 5 bases clipped from V and 4 bases from J, the junction kept 9 bases outside the gene matches. This CDR3 is built from 16 residues. This clone was recorded only once. Here immunoSEQ multiplex PCR was the method, and the copy in TCRdb shows in-frame clones only, minus some. There are fewer than 50,000 clones in the sample; roughly 91% occur only once, and over 8% lies in the top ten. Sequencing used CD8+ T cells from peripheral blood mononuclear cells, obtained in the first trimester of pregnancy. This chain links TRBV7-9 with TRBJ2-2; 8 nucleotides align to TRBD1. The TCR originated in a female donor with multiple sclerosis, enrolled in a pregnancy study. CDR3 sequence (DNA): TGTGCCAGCAGCCCCCGAGCAGGGGGCTTCACCGGGGAGCTGTTTTTT. Translation gives CASSPRAGGFTGELFF.